This T cell receptor (beta chain) was retrieved from a study of blood T cells in healthy people across ages. The CDR3 runs 15 residues. V lost 2 bases, J lost 4 bases, and 7 bases stayed unmatched. Germline values: CDR1 SGHAT, CDR2 FQNNGV. The sample holds a few counts of this clonotype. Primed by a sample-barcoded 5' primer and a J-beta primer mix, a second PCR proceeded for roughly 6 to 12 cycles. TCRdb recomputed calls from the 5' RACE reads with MiXCR, one row per CDR3 protein. The sample yields around 620,000 distinct CDR3 sequences, 27% seen once. The sequencing sample was made of blood. The receptor comes from a woman aged 70 to 79 in good health. The V call is TRBV11-2, the J call TRBJ2-7; TRBD1 agrees at 8 bases. CDR3 loop: CASSLKGQDWYEQYF. The CDR3 bases are TGTGCCAGCAGCTTAAAGGGACAGGACTGGTACGAGCAGTACTTC.